This TCR beta chain was found in a study of blood T cell repertoires in COVID-19. The CDR3 sequence is 16 residues long. Germline-derived CDR1 and CDR2 are SGHVS and FQNEAQ. Trimming at V came to 1 base and at J to 2 bases, leaving 7 bases not matched to a gene. Produced via immunoSEQ multiplex PCR; TCRdb's table is partial and in-frame only. Of 250,000 or so clones in the sample, around 89% were seen once. Source material: peripheral blood. The chain is built from TRBV7-8 and TRBJ2-5, with 7 bases identical to TRBD2. The clonotype originates from a woman between 40 and 55 years old who had recovered from COVID-19. Written as DNA, the CDR3 is TGTGCCAGCAGCTTAGGGGACTACAGTACGCAAGAGACCCAGTACTTC. Translation gives CASSLGDYSTQETQYF.